This T cell receptor beta chain emerged from a study of blood T cell repertoires in COVID-19. At the level of the study: Specimens from acute and convalescent COVID-19 originated in the United States, Italy and Spain. PBMCs, B-cell-depleted T cells, or T cells provided the cDNA or gDNA that made up the material.

Source study methods: Amplifying reference gene primers gave estimates of nucleated cell counts. Repertoires were generated with immunoSEQ multiplex PCR, while TCRdb's copy carries only in-frame clones and drops some. The V and J calls and clone size are taken from that table; D and trimming were inferred from the DNA. The sample holds 130,000 or so clones; 82% are singletons and the top ten take around 10%. The germline gives CDR1 KGHDR, CDR2 SFDVKD. Germline trimming cut 4 bases from V and 7 bases from J; bases unmatched to any gene: 4. This CDR3 spans 13 amino acids. The receptor was derived from a human donor in a cohort sampled during active COVID-19. The sample comprised peripheral blood. The chain is built from TRBV24-1 and TRBJ2-7; 9 nucleotides match TRBD1. CDR3 amino acids: CATSDPGQGEQYF. The CDR3 DNA is TGTGCCACCAGTGACCCGGGACAGGGAGAGCAGTACTTC.